The sample holds a few counts of the clone carrying this T cell receptor (beta chain). The antigen remains undetermined. The sample originates from a study of blood T cells in healthy people across ages. The germline gives CDR1 SGHAT, CDR2 FQNNGV. The V end was cut by 5 bases, the J end by 3 bases, with 12 bases between. This CDR3 is 14 amino acids long. Broader study findings: Among long-lived donors, naive CD4+ cells were more numerous and diversity higher than in aged donors. A strong correlation between TCR beta diversity and naive T cell percentage was seen.

With a J-beta primer mix and a sample-barcoded 5' primer, a second PCR ran about 7 to 12 cycles. TCRdb fed the 5' RACE reads into MiXCR, producing one record per CDR3 protein. The sample includes about 680,000 distinct CDR3 sequences, about half seen only once; the top ten take around a third. This rearrangement joins TRBV11-2 to TRBJ2-3; no clear D. This TCR came from a woman aged 55-69 years in good health. Sequencing was performed on blood. In DNA, the CDR3 is TGTGCCAGCAGCGATAGCCGGGCGACAGATACGCAGTATTTT. It translates to CASSDSRATDTQYF.